This T cell receptor (beta chain) was obtained from a study of early T cells in non-severe SARS-CoV-2 infection. Across the whole study: The sequenced material was bulk RNA from unsorted whole blood, and its chains were unpaired.

Findings and limits, study-wide: Matching with VDJdb favored anti-spike CD8 responses (missing private and CD4 specificities).

The CDR3 is 17 amino acids. CDR1 is LGHDT and CDR2 is YNNKEL in the germline V gene (reference sequence). Trimming cost V 2 bases and J 0 bases, with 14 bases left between them. The protocol attached unique molecular identifiers to individual cDNA molecules. TCRdb re-analysed the 5' RACE reads in MiXCR, keeping a single row per CDR3 protein. This sample has approximately 90,000 distinct CDR3 sequences, with roughly 12% found just once. This clonotype was counted a few times. As yet, its antigen is unknown. The V call is TRBV3-1, the J call TRBJ1-3; D perhaps matches TRBD1 (5 bases). The sample in question was whole blood, obtained at baseline. This clonotype was obtained from an adult who was a healthcare worker with PCR-confirmed SARS-CoV-2 infection or an uninfected control (not recorded which). CDR3 coding DNA: TGTGCCAGCAGCCAACACGGTGGGGGGAGCTCTGGAAACACCATATATTTT. Encoded protein: CASSQHGGGSSGNTIYF. Variable domain in full (rest from reference TRBV3-1 and TRBJ1-3): DTAVSQTPKYLVTQMGNDKSIKCEQNLGHDTMYWYKQDSKKFLKIMFSYNNKELIINETVPNRFSPKSPDKAHLNLHINSLELGDSAVYFCASSQHGGGSSGNTIYFGEGSWLTVV.